This T cell receptor beta chain came from a study of Graves' ophthalmopathy and Graves' hyperthyroidism. Amplification of the TCR beta CDR3 regions used RNA transcripts (as template). The first-round RT-PCR employed HTBI primers together with the Qiagen OneStep RT-PCR kit. A multiplex PCR was then performed as the second round. TCRdb redid the calling of the multiplex PCR reads with MiXCR, one entry per CDR3 protein. The profile shows over 150,000 distinct CDR3 sequences, 37% of them singletons. Trimming left V 6 bases short and J 1 base short, with 12 bases between. The CDR3 consists of 14 residues. CDR1 is SGHTA, CDR2 FQGTGA, per germline. Clinicians made diagnoses from clinical symptoms, serum thyroxine, TRAb, thyroid ultrasound and orbital computed tomography. Out of around 9.4 ml of fresh peripheral blood, PBMCs were obtained.

The chain has TRBV7-3 and TRBJ1-1; no clear D. This clonotype was obtained from a woman in her thirties or forties with Graves' ophthalmopathy. The sample taken for sequencing was peripheral blood. The CDR3 nucleotides read TGTGCCAGCAGAAAAACACCCGCGAACACTGAAGCTTTCTTT. Amino acids: CASRKTPANTEAFF.